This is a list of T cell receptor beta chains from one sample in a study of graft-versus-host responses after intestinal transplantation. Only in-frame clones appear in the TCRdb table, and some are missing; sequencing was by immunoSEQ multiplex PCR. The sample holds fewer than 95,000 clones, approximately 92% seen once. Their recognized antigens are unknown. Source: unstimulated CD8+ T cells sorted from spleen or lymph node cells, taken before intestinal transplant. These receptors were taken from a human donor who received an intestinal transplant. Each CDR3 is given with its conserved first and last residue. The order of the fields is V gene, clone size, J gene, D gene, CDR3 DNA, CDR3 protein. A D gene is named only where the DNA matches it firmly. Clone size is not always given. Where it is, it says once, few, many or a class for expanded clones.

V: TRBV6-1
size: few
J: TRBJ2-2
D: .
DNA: TGTGCCAGCACCCAGCGGGTAAACACCGGGGAGCTGTTTTTT
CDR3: CASTQRVNTGELFF

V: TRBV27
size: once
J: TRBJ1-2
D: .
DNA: TGTGCCAGCACCTCACAACTAAACGGCTATGGCTACACCTTC
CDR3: CASTSQLNGYGYTF

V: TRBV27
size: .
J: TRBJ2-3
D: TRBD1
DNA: TGTGCCAGCAGACCGGACAGGGGCCGCACAGATACGCAGTATTTT
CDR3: CASRPDRGRTDTQYF

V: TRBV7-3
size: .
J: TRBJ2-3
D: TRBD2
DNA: TGTGCCAGCAGCCCAATAGCGGGGGGAAGCACAGATACGCAGTATTTT
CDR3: CASSPIAGGSTDTQYF

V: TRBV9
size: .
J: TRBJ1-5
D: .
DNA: TGTGCCAGCAGCCTTGAAGGGGGTCTCAATCAGCCCCAGCATTTT
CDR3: CASSLEGGLNQPQHF

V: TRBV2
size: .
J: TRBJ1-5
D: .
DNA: TGTGCCAGCAGTGGAGGGGGGGGCGGCAATCAGCCCCAGCATTTT
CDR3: CASSGGGGGNQPQHF

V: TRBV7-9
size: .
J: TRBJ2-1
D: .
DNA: TGTGCCAGCAGCTGGACTTCCAGCTCCTACAATGAGCAGTTCTTC
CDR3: CASSWTSSSYNEQFF

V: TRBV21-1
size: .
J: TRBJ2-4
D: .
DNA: TGTGCCAGCAGCAAAGGAATAGGGGGCGACATTCAGTACTTC
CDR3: CASSKGIGGDIQYF

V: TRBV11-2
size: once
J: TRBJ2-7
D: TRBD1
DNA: TGTGCCAGCAGCTTATTGGGACAGGGGGCGAGCGAGCAGTACTTC
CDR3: CASSLLGQGASEQYF

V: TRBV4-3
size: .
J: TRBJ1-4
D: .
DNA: TGCGCCAGCAGCCAAGAATTGGCACCAACTAATGAAAAACTGTTTTTT
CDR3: CASSQELAPTNEKLFF

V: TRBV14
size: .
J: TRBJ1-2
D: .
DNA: TGTGCCAGCAGCCACAAGACACGGTACTATGGCTACACCTTC
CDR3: CASSHKTRYYGYTF

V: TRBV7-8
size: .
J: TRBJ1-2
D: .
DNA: TGTGCCAGCAGCCCAACCCCGACAGGAGCTAACTATGGCTACACCTTC
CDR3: CASSPTPTGANYGYTF

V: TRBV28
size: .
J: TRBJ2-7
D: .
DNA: TGTGCCAGCAGCCCCCGGGTAAAGTTTTCCAAACCTTCCTACGAGCAGTACTTC
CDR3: CASSPRVKFSKPSYEQYF

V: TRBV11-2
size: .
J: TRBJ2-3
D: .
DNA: TGTGCCAGCAGCTTAGAACAGGGAATAGATACGCAGTATTTT
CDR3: CASSLEQGIDTQYF

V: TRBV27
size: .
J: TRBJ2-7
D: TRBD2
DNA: TGTGCCAGCAGCCGAGGATCGGGGGGTGGTGTGTTCGAGCAGTACTTC
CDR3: CASSRGSGGGVFEQYF

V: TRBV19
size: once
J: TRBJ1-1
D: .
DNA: TGTGCCAGTAGTATAGTCCATGGGGGGTCAACTGAAGCTTTCTTT
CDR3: CASSIVHGGSTEAFF

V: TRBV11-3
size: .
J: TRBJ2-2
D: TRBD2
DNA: TGTGCCAGCAGCGCCCTTAGCGGGAGGACGAACACCGGGGAGCTGTTTTTT
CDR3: CASSALSGRTNTGELFF

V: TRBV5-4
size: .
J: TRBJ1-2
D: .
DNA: TGTGCCAGCAGCTTAGCTGAGATGGGCTACACCTTC
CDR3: CASSLAEMGYTF

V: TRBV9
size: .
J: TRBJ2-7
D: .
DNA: TGTGCCAGCAGCGCCGCAGGTAGTGACGAGCAGTACTTC
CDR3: CASSAAGSDEQYF

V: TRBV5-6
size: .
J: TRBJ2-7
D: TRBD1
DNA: TGTGCCAGCAGCCCCGAAGACAGGGAACCCTCCTACGAGCAGTACTTC
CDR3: CASSPEDREPSYEQYF

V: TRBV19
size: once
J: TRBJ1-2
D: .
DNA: TGTGCCAGTAGTCCCTCCACAGCCAACTATGGCTACACCTTC
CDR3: CASSPSTANYGYTF

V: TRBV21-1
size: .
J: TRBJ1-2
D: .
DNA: TGTGCCAGCAGCAAAATTGACAGCCCCTATGGCTACACCTTC
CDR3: CASSKIDSPYGYTF